The sequence of this TCR beta chain was determined in a study of CD8 T cells in ankylosing spondylitis. Findings and caveats of the study: Researchers reportedly found disease-linked clones significantly enriched in matched ankylosing spondylitis synovial fluid. Characteristic of ankylosing spondylitis blood, it appeared, was a TCR beta motif comprising about eight highly homologous variants.

Library preparation for TCR beta used quantitative 5'-RACE with molecular barcodes. TCRdb reanalysed the 5' RACE reads using MiXCR and keeps one entry per CDR3 protein. The sample lists tens of thousands of distinct CDR3 sequences, about 5.7% occurring once. This clonotype was seen more than once but under ten times. Its cognate antigen is unknown. One end of the junction fails to match germline, which may point to a read error. CDR1 and CDR2 (germline): SGDLS, YYNGEE. This CDR3 contains 16 residues. This receptor was identified in a male donor with ankylosing spondylitis or in good health (not recorded which). Sequenced material: blood, either unsorted or a sorted T cell fraction (not recorded which). The chain has TRBV9 and TRBJ1-4, with no clear D. CDR3 nucleotides: TGCGCCATCAGCGAGCGGACGGGCGCAACTAATGCAAAACTGTTTTTT. Encoded protein: CAISERTGATNAKLFF. The complete variable domain, with remaining parts taken from reference TRBV9 and TRBJ1-4, reads DSGVTQTPKHLITATGQRVTLRCSPRSGDLSVYWYQQSLDQGLQFLIQYYNGEERAKGNILERFSAQQFPDLHSELNLSSLELGDSALYFCAISERTGATNAKLFFGSGTQLSVL.